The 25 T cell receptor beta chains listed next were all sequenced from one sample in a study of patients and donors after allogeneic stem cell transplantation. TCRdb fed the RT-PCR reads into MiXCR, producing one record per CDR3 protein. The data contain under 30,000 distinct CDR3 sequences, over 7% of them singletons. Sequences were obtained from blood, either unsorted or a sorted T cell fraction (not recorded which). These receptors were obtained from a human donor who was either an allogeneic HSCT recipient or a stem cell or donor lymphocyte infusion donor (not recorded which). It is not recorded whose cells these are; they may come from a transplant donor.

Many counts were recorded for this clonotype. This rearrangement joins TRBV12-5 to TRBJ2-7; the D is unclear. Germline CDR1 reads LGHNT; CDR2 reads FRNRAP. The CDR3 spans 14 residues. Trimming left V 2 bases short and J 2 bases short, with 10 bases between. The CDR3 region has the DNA TGTGCTAGTGGTTTGAGCCTAACCGCCTACGAGCAGTACTTC. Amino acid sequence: CASGLSLTAYEQYF.

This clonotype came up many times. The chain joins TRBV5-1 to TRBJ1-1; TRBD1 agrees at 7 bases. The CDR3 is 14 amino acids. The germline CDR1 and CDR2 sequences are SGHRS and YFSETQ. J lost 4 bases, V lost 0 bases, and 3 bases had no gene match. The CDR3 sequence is CASSLDRGSTEAFF. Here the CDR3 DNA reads TGCGCCAGCAGCTTGGACAGGGGCAGCACTGAAGCTTTCTTT.

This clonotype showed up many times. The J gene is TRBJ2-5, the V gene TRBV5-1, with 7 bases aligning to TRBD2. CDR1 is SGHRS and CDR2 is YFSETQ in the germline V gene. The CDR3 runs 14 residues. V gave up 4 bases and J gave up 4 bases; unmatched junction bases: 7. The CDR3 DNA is TGCGCCAGCAGCCCCACGACTAGCCTAGAGACCCAGTACTTC. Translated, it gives CASSPTTSLETQYF.

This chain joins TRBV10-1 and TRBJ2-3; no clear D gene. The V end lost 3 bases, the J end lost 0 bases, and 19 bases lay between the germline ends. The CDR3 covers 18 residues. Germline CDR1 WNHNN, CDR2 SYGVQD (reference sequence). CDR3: CASSDGLVGDGSTDTQYF. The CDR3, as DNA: TGCGCCAGCAGTGATGGGCTAGTTGGTGATGGGAGCACAGATACGCAGTATTTT.

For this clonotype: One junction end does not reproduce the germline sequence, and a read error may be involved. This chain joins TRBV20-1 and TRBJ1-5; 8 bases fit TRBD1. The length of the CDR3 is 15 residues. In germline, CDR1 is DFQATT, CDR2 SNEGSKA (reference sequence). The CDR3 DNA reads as TGCAGTGCTAGAGATCCAGGGGGCGGGGGTCAGACCCAGCATTTT. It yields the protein CSARDPGGGGQTQHF.

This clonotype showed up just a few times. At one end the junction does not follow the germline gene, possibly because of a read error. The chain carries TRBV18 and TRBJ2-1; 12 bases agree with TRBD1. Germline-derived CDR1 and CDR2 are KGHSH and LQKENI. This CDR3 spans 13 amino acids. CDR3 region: CASSPLLWDRGLF. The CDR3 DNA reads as TGTGCCAGCTCACCACTTTTATGGGACAGGGGGCTCTTC.

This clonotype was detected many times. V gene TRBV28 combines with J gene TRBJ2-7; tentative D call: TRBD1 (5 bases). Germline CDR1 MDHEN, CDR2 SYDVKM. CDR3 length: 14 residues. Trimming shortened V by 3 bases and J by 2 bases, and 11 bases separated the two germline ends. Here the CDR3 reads CASSFSQEPYEQYF. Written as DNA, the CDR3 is TGTGCCAGCAGTTTTTCACAGGAACCCTACGAGCAGTACTTC.

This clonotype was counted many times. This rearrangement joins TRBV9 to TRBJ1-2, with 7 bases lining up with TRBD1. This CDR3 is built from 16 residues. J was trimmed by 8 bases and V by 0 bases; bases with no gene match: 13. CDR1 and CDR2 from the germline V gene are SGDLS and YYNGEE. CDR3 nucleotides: TGTGCCAGCAGCGTAGTAGGAGGAGGAAGGGGGCTGGGCTACACCTTC. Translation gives CASSVVGGGRGLGYTF.

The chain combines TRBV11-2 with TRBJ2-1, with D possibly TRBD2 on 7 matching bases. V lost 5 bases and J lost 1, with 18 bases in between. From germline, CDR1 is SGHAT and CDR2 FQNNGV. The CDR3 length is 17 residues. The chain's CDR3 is CASSQLARGGSYNEQFF. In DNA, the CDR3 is TGTGCCAGCAGCCAGCTGGCGAGGGGGGGATCCTACAATGAGCAGTTCTTC.

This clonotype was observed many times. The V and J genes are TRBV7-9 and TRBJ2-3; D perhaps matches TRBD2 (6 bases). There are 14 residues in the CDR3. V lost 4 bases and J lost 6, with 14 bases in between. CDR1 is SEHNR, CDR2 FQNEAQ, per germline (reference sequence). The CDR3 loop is CASSYGTAGDTQYF. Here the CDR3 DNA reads TGTGCCAGCAGCTATGGGACGGCGGGGGATACGCAGTATTTT.

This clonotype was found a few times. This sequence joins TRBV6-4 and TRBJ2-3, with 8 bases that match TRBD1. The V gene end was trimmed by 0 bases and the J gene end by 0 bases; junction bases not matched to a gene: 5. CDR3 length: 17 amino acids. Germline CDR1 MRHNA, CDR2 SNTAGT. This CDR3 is CASSDSSRTGSTDTQYF. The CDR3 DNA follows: TGTGCCAGCAGTGACTCATCACGGACAGGGAGCACAGATACGCAGTATTTT.

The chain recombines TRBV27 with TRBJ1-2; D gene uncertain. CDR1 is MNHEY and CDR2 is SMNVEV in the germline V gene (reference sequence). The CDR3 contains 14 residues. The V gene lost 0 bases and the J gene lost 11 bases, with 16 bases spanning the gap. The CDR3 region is CASSLSNFLLDYTF. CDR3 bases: TGTGCCAGCAGTTTATCGAACTTCCTACTGGATTACACCTTC.

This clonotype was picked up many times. In nucleotides, the CDR3 is TGCGCCAGCAGCCCGGAGGGGAGGTATAATTCACCCCTCCACTTT. Residues: CASSPEGRYNSPLHF. The gene calls are TRBV4-1 and TRBJ1-6, with TRBD1 as a possible D gene (5 bases). V lost 4 bases to trimming and J lost 4 bases, with 11 bases between them. Germline-derived CDR1 and CDR2 are MGHRA and YSYEKL. This CDR3 has 15 amino acids.

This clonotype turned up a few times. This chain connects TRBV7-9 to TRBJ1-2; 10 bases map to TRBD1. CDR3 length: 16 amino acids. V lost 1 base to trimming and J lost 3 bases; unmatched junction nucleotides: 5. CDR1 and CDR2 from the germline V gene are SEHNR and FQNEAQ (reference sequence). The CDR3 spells CASSLEGQGIYYGYTF. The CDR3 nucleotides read TGTGCCAGCAGCTTAGAGGGACAGGGGATCTACTATGGCTACACCTTC.

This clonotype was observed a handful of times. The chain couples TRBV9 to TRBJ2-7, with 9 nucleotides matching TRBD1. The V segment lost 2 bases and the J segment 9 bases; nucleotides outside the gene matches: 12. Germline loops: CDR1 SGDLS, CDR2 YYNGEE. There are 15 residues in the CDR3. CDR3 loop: CASSVGQGPFFAQYF. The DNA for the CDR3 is TGTGCCAGCAGCGTCGGACAGGGGCCATTTTTCGCGCAGTACTTC.

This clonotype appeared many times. In DNA form, the CDR3 reads TGTGCCAGCAGCCCGGCAGGGGGCACTGAAGCTTTCTTT. Protein product: CASSPAGGTEAFF. The chain uses TRBV7-9 and TRBJ1-1, with TRBD1 identical over 7 bases. Germline CDR1 is SEHNR and CDR2 is FQNEAQ (reference sequence). V lost 5 bases and J lost 4; bases outside the gene matches: 4. The CDR3 consists of 13 residues.

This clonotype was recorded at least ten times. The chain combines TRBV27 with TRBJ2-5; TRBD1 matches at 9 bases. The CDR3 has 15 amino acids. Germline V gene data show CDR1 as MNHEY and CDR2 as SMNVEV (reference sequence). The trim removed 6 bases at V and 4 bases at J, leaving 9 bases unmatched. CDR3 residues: CASSSGTGIGETQYF. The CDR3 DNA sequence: TGTGCCAGCAGCTCCGGGACAGGGATTGGAGAGACCCAGTACTTC.

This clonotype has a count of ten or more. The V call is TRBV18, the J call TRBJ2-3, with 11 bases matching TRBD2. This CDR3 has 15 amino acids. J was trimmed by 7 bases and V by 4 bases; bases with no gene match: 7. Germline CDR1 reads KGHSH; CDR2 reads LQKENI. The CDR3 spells CASSRLAGYGNTQYF. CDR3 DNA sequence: TGTGCCAGCTCACGACTAGCGGGGTATGGAAATACGCAGTATTTT.

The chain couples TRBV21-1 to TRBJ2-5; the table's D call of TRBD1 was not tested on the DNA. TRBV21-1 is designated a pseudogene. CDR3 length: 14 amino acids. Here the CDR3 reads CASRPTGLDETQYF. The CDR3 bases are TGTGCCAGCAGACCGACAGGGTTGGATGAGACCCAGTACTTC.

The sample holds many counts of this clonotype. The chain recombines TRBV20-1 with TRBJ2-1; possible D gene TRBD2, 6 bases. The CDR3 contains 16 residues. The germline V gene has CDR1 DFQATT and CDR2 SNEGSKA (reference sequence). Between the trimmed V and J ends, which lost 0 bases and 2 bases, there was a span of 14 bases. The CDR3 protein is CSARDNSGSPYNEQFF. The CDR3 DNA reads TGCAGTGCTAGAGATAACAGCGGGTCACCCTACAATGAGCAGTTCTTC.

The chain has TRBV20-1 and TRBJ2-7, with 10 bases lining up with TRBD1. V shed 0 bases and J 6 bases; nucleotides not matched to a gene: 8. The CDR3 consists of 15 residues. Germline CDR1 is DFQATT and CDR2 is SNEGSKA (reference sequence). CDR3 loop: CSARDRTGGSSEQYF. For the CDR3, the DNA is TGCAGTGCTAGAGATCGGACAGGGGGATCGAGCGAGCAGTACTTC.

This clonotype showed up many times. CDR3 amino acids: CASSYVSPPAHQPQHF. In nucleotides, the CDR3 is TGTGCCAGCAGTTACGTATCCCCACCCGCCCATCAGCCCCAGCATTTT. The chain links TRBV6-5 to TRBJ1-5; D ambiguous. V dropped 2 bases and J dropped 5 bases, with 16 bases sitting between them. CDR3 length: 16 residues. Per the germline V gene, CDR1 is MNHEY and CDR2 is SVGAGI.

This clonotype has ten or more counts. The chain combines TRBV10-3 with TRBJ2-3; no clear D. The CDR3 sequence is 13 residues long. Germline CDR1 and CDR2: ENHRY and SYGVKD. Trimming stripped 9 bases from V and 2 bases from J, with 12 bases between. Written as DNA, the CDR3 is TGTGCCATGGCCCAACCTACCACAGATACGCAGTATTTT. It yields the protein CAMAQPTTDTQYF.

The CDR3 DNA follows: TGTGCCATCAGTGAGTCAAGAGGGAACACCGGGGAGCTGTTTTTT. It yields the protein CAISESRGNTGELFF. The chain couples TRBV10-3 to TRBJ2-2; D uncertain. This CDR3 has 15 residues. Germline loops: CDR1 ENHRY, CDR2 SYGVKD. V was trimmed by 0 bases and J by 1 base, leaving 6 bases between them.

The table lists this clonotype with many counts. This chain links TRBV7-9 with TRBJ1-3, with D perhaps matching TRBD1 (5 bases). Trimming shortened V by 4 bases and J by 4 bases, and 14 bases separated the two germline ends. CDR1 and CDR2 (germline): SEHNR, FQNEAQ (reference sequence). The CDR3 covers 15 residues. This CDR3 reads CASSYRQPGGNTIYF. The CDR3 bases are TGTGCCAGCAGCTATAGACAGCCGGGGGGAAACACCATATATTTT.